A few counts support the clone carrying this T cell receptor (beta chain). The data originate from a study of blood T cell repertoires in COVID-19. The repertoire was sequenced with immunoSEQ multiplex PCR; TCRdb's copy has only in-frame clones and lacks some. This sample has some 340,000 clones, with 85% found just once. There are 15 residues in the CDR3. CDR1 SGHRS and CDR2 YFSETQ come from the germline V gene. Germline trimming cut 4 bases from V and 8 bases from J; bases unmatched to any gene: 7. The chain employs TRBV5-1 and TRBJ2-1; the match to TRBD1 covers 12 bases. The sequenced sample consisted of peripheral blood. The origin of this receptor is a young woman with acute or convalescent COVID-19. In DNA, the CDR3 is TGCGCCAGCAGCCTCCGGGACAGGGGGCAAGATGAGCAGTTCTTC. The encoded protein is CASSLRDRGQDEQFF.